Here is one TCR beta chain with its context. This entry comes from a study of blood T cell repertoires in COVID-19. Generated by immunoSEQ multiplex PCR, the TCRdb table keeps only in-frame clones and is missing some. The sample shows around 46,000 clones, about 87% of them seen only once. The V gene's germline CDR1 is LGHDT and CDR2 YNNKEL (reference sequence). Trimming left V 8 bases short and J 7 bases short, with 8 bases between. The CDR3 consists of 11 residues. The sequence derives from a woman older than 75 with COVID-19, enrolled during active disease. V and J are TRBV3-1 (or the pseudogene TRBV3-2) and TRBJ2-2; D ambiguous. The specimen sequenced was peripheral blood. The CDR3 coding sequence is TGTGCCAGCCATCGGAGCGGGGAGCTGTTTTTT. Translated, it gives CASHRSGELFF.